Detailed here is one T cell receptor beta chain. Antigen: not known. The data are from a study of cytomegalovirus exposure and HLA in healthy donors. Overall study: An earlier analysis found some 120 million unique TCR beta sequences from around 180 million T cells.

Findings and limits, study-wide: Donors belonging to an Asian-associated ancestry cluster reportedly showed fewer N-insertions in productive TCRs than the 666-donor mean, according to what a later analysis found. Later analysis suggested most CMV-associated TCR beta chains were HLA-restricted. Further analysis was carried out later, and it showed several of the most significant clusters appearing linked to common viral pathogens.

Germline V gene data show CDR1 as SGHAT and CDR2 as FQNNGV. The CDR3 runs 16 residues. Trimming removed 0 bases at V and 8 bases at J, with 16 bases between. PCR was performed using 60 Vbeta and 13 Jbeta primers. Some clones are missing from TCRdb's copy, which holds only in-frame ones; the method was immunoSEQ multiplex PCR. The table shows over 150,000 clones, with 60% to 80% occurring only once. This TCR was recovered from a man aged 18 to 30 in good health and CMV-seropositive. The chain couples TRBV11-2 to TRBJ1-4; maybe TRBD1 (5 bases). Sequenced sample: PBMCs. The CDR3 protein is CASSLDPGGGNEKLFF. The DNA for the CDR3 is TGTGCCAGCAGCTTAGATCCGGGGGGGGGAAACGAAAAACTGTTTTTT.